This T cell receptor (beta chain) was recovered during a study of blood T cell repertoires in COVID-19. Data came from immunoSEQ multiplex PCR; TCRdb stores just in-frame clones and leaves some out. The data show hundreds of thousands of clones, about nine tenths seen once. Per germline, CDR1 LNHDA and CDR2 SQIVND (reference sequence). CDR3 length equals 14 residues. J was trimmed by 5 bases and V by 5 bases; bases with no gene match: 7. This clone was observed a single time. Sequenced input: peripheral blood. This clonotype was sampled from a woman younger than 45 with active or convalescent COVID-19. The chain has TRBV19 and TRBJ2-7, with 9 bases aligning to TRBD1. The CDR3 region is CASSSHRGRDEQYF. The CDR3 bases are TGTGCCAGTAGTTCACACAGGGGGCGCGACGAGCAGTACTTC. The full variable domain, rest sourced from reference TRBV19 and TRBJ2-7, is DGGITQSPKYLFRKEGQNVTLSCEQNLNHDAMYWYRQDPGQGLRLIYYSQIVNDFQKGDIAEGYSVSREKKESFPLTVTSAQKNPTAFYLCASSSHRGRDEQYFGPGTRLTVT.